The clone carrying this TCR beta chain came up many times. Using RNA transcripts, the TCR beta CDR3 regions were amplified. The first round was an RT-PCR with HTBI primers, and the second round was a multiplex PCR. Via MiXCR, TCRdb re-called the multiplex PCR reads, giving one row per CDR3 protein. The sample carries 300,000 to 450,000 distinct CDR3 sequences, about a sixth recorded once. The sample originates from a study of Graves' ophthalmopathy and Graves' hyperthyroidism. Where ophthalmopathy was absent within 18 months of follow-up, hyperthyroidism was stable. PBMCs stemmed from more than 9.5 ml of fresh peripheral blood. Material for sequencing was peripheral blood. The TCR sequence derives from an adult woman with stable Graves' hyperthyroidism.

The CDR3 DNA follows: TGTGCCATCAGTAGCTCCGGGACGCCAAACACCGGGGAGCTGTTTTTT. This translates into CAISSSGTPNTGELFF. This rearrangement joins TRBV10-3 to TRBJ2-2, with D perhaps given as TRBD1 or TRBD2 (5 bases each). Germline CDR1 reads ENHRY; CDR2 reads SYGVKD. V was clipped by 5 bases and J by 2 bases, with 15 bases between them. The CDR3 has 16 residues.